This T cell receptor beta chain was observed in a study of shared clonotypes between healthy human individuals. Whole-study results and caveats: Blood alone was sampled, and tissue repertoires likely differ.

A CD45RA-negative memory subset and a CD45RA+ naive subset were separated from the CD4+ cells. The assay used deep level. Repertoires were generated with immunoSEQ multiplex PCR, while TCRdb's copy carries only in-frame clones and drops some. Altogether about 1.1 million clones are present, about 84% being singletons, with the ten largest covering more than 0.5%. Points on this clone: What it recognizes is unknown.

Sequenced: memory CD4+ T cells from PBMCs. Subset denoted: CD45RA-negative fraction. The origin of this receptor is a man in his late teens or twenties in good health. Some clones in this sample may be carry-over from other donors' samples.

DNA for the CDR3: TGTGCCTGGAGTCAGGGAGTTGGGGAGACCCAGTACTTC. This sequence encodes CAWSQGVGETQYF. The rearrangement links TRBV30 to TRBJ2-5; the D call may be TRBD1 or TRBD2 (5 bases each). Germline V gives CDR1 GTSNPN, CDR2 SVGIG (reference sequence). The CDR3 has 13 amino acids. Trimming cost V 2 bases and J 5 bases, with 12 bases left between them. The whole variable domain, remainder taken from reference TRBV30 and TRBJ2-5, is SQTIHQWPATLVQPVGSPLSLECTVEGTSNPNLYWYRQAAGRGLQLLFYSVGIGQISSEVPQNLSASRPQDRQFILSSKKLLLSDSGFYLCAWSQGVGETQYFGPGTRLLVL.